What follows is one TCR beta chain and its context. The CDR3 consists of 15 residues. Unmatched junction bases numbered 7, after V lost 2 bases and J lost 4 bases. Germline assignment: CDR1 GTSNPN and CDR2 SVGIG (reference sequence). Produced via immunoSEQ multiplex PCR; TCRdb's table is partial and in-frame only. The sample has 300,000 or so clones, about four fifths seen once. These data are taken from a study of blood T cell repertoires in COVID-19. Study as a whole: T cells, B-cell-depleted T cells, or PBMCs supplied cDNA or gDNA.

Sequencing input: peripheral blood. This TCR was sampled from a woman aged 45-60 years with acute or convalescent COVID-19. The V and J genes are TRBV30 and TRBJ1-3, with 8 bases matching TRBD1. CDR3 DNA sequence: TGTGCCTGGAGTCTTCCCAGGGGGCGAGGAAACACCATATATTTT. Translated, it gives CAWSLPRGRGNTIYF.